This TCR beta chain was retrieved from a study of blood T cell repertoires in COVID-19. CDR1 is SGHAT and CDR2 is FQNNGV in the germline V gene. With 7 bases clipped from V and 3 bases from J, the junction kept 14 bases outside the gene matches. The CDR3 loop spans 18 amino acids. Study processing details: By means of reference gene primer amplification, nucleated cell counts were estimated. Here immunoSEQ multiplex PCR was the method, and the copy in TCRdb shows in-frame clones only, minus some. V and J calls and clone size follow that table, whereas D and trimming were derived from the DNA. The sample records more than 80,000 clones, approximately 86% being singletons.

Input material: peripheral blood. V and J are TRBV11-2 and TRBJ2-1; 11 bases line up with TRBD2. This sequence originates from a man aged 80 or over with acute or convalescent COVID-19. The CDR3 DNA reads as TGTGCCAGCACCTCAGTAGGGGCTAGCGGGGGGAACTACAATGAGCAGTTCTTC. Amino acids: CASTSVGASGGNYNEQFF.